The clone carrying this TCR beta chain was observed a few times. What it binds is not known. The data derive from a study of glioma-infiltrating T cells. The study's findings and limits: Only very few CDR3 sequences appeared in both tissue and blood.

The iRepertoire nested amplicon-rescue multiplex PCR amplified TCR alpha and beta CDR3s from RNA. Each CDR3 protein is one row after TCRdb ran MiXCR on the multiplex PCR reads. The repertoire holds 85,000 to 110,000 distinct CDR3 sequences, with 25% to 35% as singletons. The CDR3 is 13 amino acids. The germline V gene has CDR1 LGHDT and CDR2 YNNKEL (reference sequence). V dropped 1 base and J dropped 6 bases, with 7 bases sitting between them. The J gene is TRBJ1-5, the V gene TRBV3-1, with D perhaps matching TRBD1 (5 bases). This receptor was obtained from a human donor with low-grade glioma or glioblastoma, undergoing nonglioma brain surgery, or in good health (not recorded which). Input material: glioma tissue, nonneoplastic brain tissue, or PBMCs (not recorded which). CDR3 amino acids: CASSQVRGQPQHF. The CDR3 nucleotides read TGTGCCAGCAGCCAAGTGAGGGGTCAGCCCCAGCATTTT.